This T cell receptor (beta chain) comes out of a study of blood T cell repertoires in COVID-19. Across the whole study: The origin of the acute and convalescent COVID-19 samples was the United States, Italy and Spain. Nucleic acid was either cDNA or gDNA, and it came from T cells, B-cell-depleted T cells, or PBMCs.

In the original analysis: Reference gene primers were amplified, and this amplification served to estimate nucleated cell counts. Clones were read by immunoSEQ multiplex PCR, and TCRdb kept only the in-frame ones, dropping some. That table furnishes V, J and clone size, whereas the DNA furnished D and trimming. The table includes some 260,000 clones, approximately 85% detected once. The CDR3 contains 13 residues. Trimming removed 1 base at V and 8 bases at J, with 11 bases between. Germline CDR1 MGHDK, CDR2 SYGVNS. The sample taken for sequencing was peripheral blood. This TCR came from a woman aged 25 to 39 with acute or convalescent COVID-19. The chain carries TRBV25-1 and TRBJ1-2; D gene unclear. Here the CDR3 reads CASSESSGRGYTF. CDR3 DNA sequence: TGTGCCAGCAGTGAATCGTCAGGCCGAGGCTACACCTTC.